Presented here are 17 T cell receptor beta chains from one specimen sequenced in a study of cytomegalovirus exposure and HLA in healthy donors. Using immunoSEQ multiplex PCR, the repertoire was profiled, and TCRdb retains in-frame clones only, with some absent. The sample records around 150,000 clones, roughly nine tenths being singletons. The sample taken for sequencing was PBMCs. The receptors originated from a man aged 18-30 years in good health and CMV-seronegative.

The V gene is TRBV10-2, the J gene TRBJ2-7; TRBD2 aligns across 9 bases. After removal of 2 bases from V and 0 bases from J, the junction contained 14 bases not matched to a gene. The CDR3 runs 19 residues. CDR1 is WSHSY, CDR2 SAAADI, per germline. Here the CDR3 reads CASSEVVVAGVPSSYEQYV. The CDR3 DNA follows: TGCGCCAGCAGTGAGGTCGTGGTAGCGGGAGTGCCGAGCTCCTACGAGCAGTACGTC.

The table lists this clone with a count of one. The CDR3 coding sequence is TGTGCCAGCAGTGAATTCGGAGGGACAGTTAATGAAAAACTGTTTTTT. Translated, it gives CASSEFGGTVNEKLFF. The V call is TRBV6-1, the J call TRBJ1-4; TRBD1 matches at 7 bases. V lost 2 bases, J lost 4 bases, and 7 bases stayed unmatched. In germline, CDR1 is MNHNS, CDR2 SASEGT. The CDR3 spans 16 residues.

CDR3 DNA: TGCGCCAGCAGCCAAGATCTAACAGGGATAGGCTACACCTTC. Residues: CASSQDLTGIGYTF. J is TRBJ1-2 and V is TRBV4-1; perhaps TRBD1 as D (6 bases). The germline gives CDR1 MGHRA, CDR2 YSYEKL. The germline V and J ends were trimmed by 0 bases and 8 bases, with 13 bases remaining between them. The CDR3 extends over 14 amino acids.

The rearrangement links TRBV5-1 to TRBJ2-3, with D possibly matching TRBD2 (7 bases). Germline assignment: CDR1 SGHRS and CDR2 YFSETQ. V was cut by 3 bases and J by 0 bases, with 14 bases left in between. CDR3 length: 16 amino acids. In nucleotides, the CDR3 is TGCGCCAGCAGCTCGACGGGGGGCCTCAGCACAGATACGCAGTATTTT. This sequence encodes CASSSTGGLSTDTQYF. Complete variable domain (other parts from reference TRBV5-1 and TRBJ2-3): KAGVTQTPRYLIKTRGQQVTLSCSPISGHRSVSWYQQTPGQGLQFLFEYFSETQRNKGNFPGRFSGRQFSNSRSEMNVSTLELGDSALYLCASSSTGGLSTDTQYFGPGTRLTVL.

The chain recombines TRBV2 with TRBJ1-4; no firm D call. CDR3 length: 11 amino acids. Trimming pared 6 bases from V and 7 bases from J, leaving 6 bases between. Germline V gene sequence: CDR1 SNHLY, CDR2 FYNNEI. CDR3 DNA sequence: TGTGCCAGCAGGGCGGGTGAAAAACTGTTTTTT. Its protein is CASRAGEKLFF.

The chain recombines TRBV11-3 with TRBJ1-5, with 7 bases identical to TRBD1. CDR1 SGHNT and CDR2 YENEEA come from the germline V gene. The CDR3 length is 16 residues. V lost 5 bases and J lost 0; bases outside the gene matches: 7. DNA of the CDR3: TGTGCCAGCAGCGAGGACAGGATCGATAGCAATCAGCCCCAGCATTTT. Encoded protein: CASSEDRIDSNQPQHF.

CDR3 bases: TGTGCCAGCAGCTCCATGGGGACCGGGACAGGGGTTGAAGCTTTCTTT. Translating gives CASSSMGTGTGVEAFF. The chain links TRBV7-6 to TRBJ1-1; TRBD1 aligns across 10 bases. The CDR3 has 16 amino acids. The V and J ends lost 4 bases and 7 bases, in that order; junction bases with no gene match: 12. Germline V gene data show CDR1 as SGHVS and CDR2 as FNYEAQ.

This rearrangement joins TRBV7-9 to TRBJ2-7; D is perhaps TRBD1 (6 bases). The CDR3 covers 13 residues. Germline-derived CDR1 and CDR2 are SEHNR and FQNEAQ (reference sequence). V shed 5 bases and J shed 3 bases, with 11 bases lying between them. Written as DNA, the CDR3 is TGTGCCAGCAGCCAAGGACAGTACTACGAGCAGTACTTC. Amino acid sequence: CASSQGQYYEQYF. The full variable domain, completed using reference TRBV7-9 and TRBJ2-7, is DTGVSQNPRHKITKRGQNVTFRCDPISEHNRLYWYRQTLGQGPEFLTYFQNEAQLEKSRLLSDRFSAERPKGSFSTLEIQRTEQGDSAMYLCASSQGQYYEQYFGPGTRLTVT.

The CDR3 region is CASSLAWGGGALLDTQYF. CDR3 sequence (DNA): TGTGCCAGCAGCTTAGCGTGGGGCGGGGGGGCCTTATTGGATACGCAGTATTTT. V is TRBV7-8 and J is TRBJ2-3; 9 bases line up with TRBD2. Per the germline V gene, CDR1 is SGHVS and CDR2 is FQNEAQ. The CDR3 loop spans 18 amino acids. Germline trimming cut 0 bases from V and 6 bases from J; bases unmatched to any gene: 13.

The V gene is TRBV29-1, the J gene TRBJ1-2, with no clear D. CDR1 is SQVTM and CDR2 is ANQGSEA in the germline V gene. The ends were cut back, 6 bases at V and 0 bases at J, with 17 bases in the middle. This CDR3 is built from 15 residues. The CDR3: CSVGGQPLANYGYTF. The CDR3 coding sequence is TGCAGCGTGGGAGGGCAGCCCTTAGCTAACTATGGCTACACCTTC.

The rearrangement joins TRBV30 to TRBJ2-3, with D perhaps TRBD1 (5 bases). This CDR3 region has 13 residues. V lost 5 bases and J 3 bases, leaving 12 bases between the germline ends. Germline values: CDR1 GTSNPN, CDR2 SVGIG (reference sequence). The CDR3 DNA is TGTGCCTGGCAAAACTCAGGGACAGATACGCAGTATTTT. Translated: CAWQNSGTDTQYF.

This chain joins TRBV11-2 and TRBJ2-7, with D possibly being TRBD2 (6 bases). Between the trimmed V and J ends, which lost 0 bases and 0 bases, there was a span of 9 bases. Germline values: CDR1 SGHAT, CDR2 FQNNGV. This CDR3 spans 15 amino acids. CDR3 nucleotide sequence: TGTGCCAGCAGCTTAGAACTAGCCCCCTCCTACGAGCAGTACGTC. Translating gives CASSLELAPSYEQYV.

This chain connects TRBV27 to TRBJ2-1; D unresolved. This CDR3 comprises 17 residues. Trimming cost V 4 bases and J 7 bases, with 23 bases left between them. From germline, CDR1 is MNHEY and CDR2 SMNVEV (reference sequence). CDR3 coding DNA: TGTGCCAGCAGTTCCCGATTCGCGCGGTTATGGCCAAATGAGCAGTTCTTC. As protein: CASSSRFARLWPNEQFF.

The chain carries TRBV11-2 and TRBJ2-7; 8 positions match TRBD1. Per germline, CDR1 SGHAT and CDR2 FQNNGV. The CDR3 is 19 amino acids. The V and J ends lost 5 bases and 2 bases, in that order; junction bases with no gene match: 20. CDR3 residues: CASSPSGQGTTSPTYEQYV. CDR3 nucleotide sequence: TGTGCCAGCAGCCCTTCCGGACAGGGAACTACATCCCCAACCTACGAGCAGTACGTC.

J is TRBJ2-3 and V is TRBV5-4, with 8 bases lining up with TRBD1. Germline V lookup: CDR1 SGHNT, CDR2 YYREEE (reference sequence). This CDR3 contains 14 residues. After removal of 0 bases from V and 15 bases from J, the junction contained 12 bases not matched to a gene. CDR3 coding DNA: TGTGCCAGCAGCTTGGAGGGGGTAGGGACAGGCTACTATTTT. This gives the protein CASSLEGVGTGYYF.

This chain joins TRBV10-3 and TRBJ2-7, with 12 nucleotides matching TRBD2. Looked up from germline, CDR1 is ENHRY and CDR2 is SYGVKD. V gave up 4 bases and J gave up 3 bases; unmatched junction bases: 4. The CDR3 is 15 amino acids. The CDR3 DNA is TGTGCCATCAGTGGAACGACTAGCGGGGGCTACGAGCAGTACTTC. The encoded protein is CAISGTTSGGYEQYF.

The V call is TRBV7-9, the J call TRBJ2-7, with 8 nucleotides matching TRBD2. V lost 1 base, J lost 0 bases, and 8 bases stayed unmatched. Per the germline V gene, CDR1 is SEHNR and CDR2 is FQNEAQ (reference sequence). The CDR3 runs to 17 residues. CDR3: CASSLGTGGLSSYEQYF. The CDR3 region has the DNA TGTGCCAGCAGCTTAGGAACGGGGGGGCTCAGCTCCTACGAGCAGTACTTC.